The 12 T cell receptor beta chains below come from one sample, sequenced in a study of blood T cell repertoires in COVID-19. Clones were read by immunoSEQ multiplex PCR, and TCRdb kept only the in-frame ones, dropping some. The sample has 25,000 to 35,000 clones, around 90% seen once. Sequenced input: peripheral blood. These receptors all stem from a human donor with active COVID-19. The donor label of this sample is uncertain.

The chain joins TRBV5-1 to TRBJ1-2; 7 bases fit TRBD1. The germline gives CDR1 SGHRS, CDR2 YFSETQ. V shed 3 bases and J 4 bases; nucleotides not matched to a gene: 18. The CDR3 totals 18 residues. The CDR3 DNA reads as TGCGCCAGCAGCTCCCGTGAATACGGGACAGAGGAATTCTATGGCTACACCTTC. It codes for CASSSREYGTEEFYGYTF. Based on the CDR3 plus reference TRBV5-1 and TRBJ1-2, the full variable domain is KAGVTQTPRYLIKTRGQQVTLSCSPISGHRSVSWYQQTPGQGLQFLFEYFSETQRNKGNFPGRFSGRQFSNSRSEMNVSTLELGDSALYLCASSSREYGTEEFYGYTFGSGTRLTVV.

The chain carries TRBV6-2 or TRBV6-3 and TRBJ1-2; possibly TRBD1 for D (5 bases). The V gene lost 5 bases and the J gene lost 7 bases, with 11 bases spanning the gap. CDR3 length: 12 amino acids. The germline gives CDR1 MNHEY, CDR2 SVGEGT. Written as DNA, the CDR3 is TGTGCCAGCAGTACAACCAGGGTTGGCTACACCTTC. Its translation: CASSTTRVGYTF.

The CDR3 region is CASTLNPQVNTEAFF. DNA for the CDR3: TGTGCCAGCACCTTGAACCCACAGGTGAACACTGAAGCTTTCTTT. The V and J genes are TRBV2 and TRBJ1-1, with a weak D call TRBD1 (5 bases). Germline CDR1 reads SNHLY; CDR2 reads FYNNEI. This CDR3 is built from 15 residues. Trimming took 7 bases from V and 0 from J, leaving 15 bases between them.

The chain employs TRBV29-1 and TRBJ1-1; possibly TRBD1 for D (5 bases). The CDR3 extends over 12 amino acids. CDR1 is SQVTM, CDR2 ANQGSEA, per germline. The V gene lost 7 bases and the J gene lost 4 bases, with 13 bases spanning the gap. The CDR3 DNA sequence: TGCAGCGCCGGGGGGTTGGGCACTGAAGCTTTCTTT. It yields the protein CSAGGLGTEAFF.

The rearrangement uses TRBV4-1 and TRBJ2-1, with 10 bases fitting TRBD2. Germline V gene lookup returns CDR1 MGHRA and CDR2 YSYEKL. Losses at the gene ends were 2 bases for V and 5 bases for J; bases not matched to a gene: 3. The CDR3 is 15 residues long. The CDR3 region is CASSQFTSGDNEQFF. The CDR3 DNA follows: TGCGCCAGCAGCCAATTTACTAGCGGGGACAATGAGCAGTTCTTC.

Here the CDR3 DNA reads TGTGCCAGCAGCTTATACGCGTACAATGAGCAGTTCTTC. The encoded protein is CASSLYAYNEQFF. The chain recombines TRBV7-9 with TRBJ2-1; D gene ambiguous. CDR3 length: 13 amino acids. CDR1 and CDR2 (germline): SEHNR, FQNEAQ (reference sequence). V lost 2 bases and J lost 4, with 6 bases in between.

This chain joins TRBV30 and TRBJ2-1; a possible D gene is TRBD2 (6 bases). V lost 5 bases, J lost 4 bases, and 18 bases lay in between. CDR3 length equals 15 residues. Germline loops: CDR1 GTSNPN, CDR2 SVGIG (reference sequence). The CDR3 DNA sequence: TGTGCCTGGGGCTGGGACTCCTCGGGATACAATGAGCAGTTCTTC. It specifies CAWGWDSSGYNEQFF.

The rearrangement uses TRBV4-3 and TRBJ1-1; D not resolved. V lost 0 bases and J 5 bases, leaving 7 bases between the germline ends. The germline CDR1 and CDR2 sequences are LGHNA and YSLEER. The CDR3 loop spans 13 amino acids. CDR3 sequence: CASSQESRTEAFF. Written as DNA, the CDR3 is TGCGCCAGCAGCCAAGAGTCCAGAACTGAAGCTTTCTTT.

The chain has TRBV5-4 and TRBJ1-1, with D possibly matching TRBD1 (5 bases). Trimming took off 6 bases at V and 6 bases at J, with 15 bases between the two ends. The CDR3 contains 13 residues. Germline V lookup: CDR1 SGHNT, CDR2 YYREEE (reference sequence). The DNA for the CDR3 is TGTGCCAGCACCGCGCCTGGGGCCCCTGAAGCTTTCTTT. Protein product: CASTAPGAPEAFF. Combining the CDR3 with reference TRBV5-4 and TRBJ1-1 gives the whole variable domain ETGVTQSPTHLIKTRGQQVTLRCSSQSGHNTVSWYQQALGQGPQFIFQYYREEENGRGNFPPRFSGLQFPNYSSELNVNALELDDSALYLCASTAPGAPEAFFGQGTRLTVV.

This clone came up once. V is TRBV2 and J is TRBJ1-2, with 7 bases matching TRBD1. Germline CDR1 and CDR2: SNHLY and FYNNEI. Unmatched junction bases numbered 6, after V lost 6 bases and J lost 8 bases. The CDR3 covers 12 residues. The CDR3 DNA sequence: TGTGCCAGCAGCCTTACAGGGGACGGCTACACCTTC. This codes for CASSLTGDGYTF.

The rearrangement joins TRBV19 to TRBJ2-1, with TRBD2 matching 8 bases. CDR1 and CDR2 (germline): LNHDA, SQIVND (reference sequence). The CDR3 is made up of 13 amino acids. J lost 8 bases, V lost 5 bases, and 5 bases had no gene match. CDR3 amino acids: CASSLGLVYEQFF. For the CDR3, the DNA is TGTGCCAGTAGTCTGGGACTAGTCTATGAGCAGTTCTTC.

The chain links TRBV13 to TRBJ2-3; the D gene is possibly TRBD2 (6 bases). Germline V CDR1 and CDR2: PRHDT, FYEKMQ (reference sequence). V dropped 5 bases and J dropped 9 bases, with 12 bases sitting between them. The CDR3 contains 12 residues. The CDR3 DNA reads as TGTGCCAGCAGCCCCCCCCGGGGGACGCAGTATTTT. Protein: CASSPPRGTQYF.